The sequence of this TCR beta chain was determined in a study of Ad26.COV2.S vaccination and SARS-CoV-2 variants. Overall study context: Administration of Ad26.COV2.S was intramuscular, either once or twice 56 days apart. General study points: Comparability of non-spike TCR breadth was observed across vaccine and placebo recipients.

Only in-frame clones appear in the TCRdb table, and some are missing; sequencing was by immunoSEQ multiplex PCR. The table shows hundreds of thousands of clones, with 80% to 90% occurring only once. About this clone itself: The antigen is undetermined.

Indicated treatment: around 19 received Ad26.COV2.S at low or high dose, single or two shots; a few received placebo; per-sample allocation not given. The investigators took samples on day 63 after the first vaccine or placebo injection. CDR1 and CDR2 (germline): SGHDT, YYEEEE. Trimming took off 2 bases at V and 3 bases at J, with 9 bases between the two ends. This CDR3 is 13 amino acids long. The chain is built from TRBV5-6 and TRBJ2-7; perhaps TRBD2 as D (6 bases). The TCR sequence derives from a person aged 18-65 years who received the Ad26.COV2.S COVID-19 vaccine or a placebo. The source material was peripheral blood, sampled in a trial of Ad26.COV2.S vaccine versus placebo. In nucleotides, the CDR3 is TGTGCCAGCAGCTTCGGGGGTAGCTACGAGCAGTACTTC. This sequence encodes CASSFGGSYEQYF.